What follows are 26 T cell receptor beta chains derived from one specimen sequenced in a study of neurological immune-mediated disorders. TCRdb fed the 5' RACE reads into MiXCR, producing one record per CDR3 protein. Of under 90,000 distinct CDR3 sequences in the sample, 10% are singletons; the top ten hold about 2%. Sequencing was done on a sample of PBMCs. Source of these receptors: a man aged 35 to 55 in good health.

This clonotype came up many times. The V call is TRBV19, the J call TRBJ1-5; the D gene is possibly TRBD1 (6 bases). From germline, CDR1 is LNHDA and CDR2 SQIVND (reference sequence). This CDR3 spans 14 amino acids. The V end was cut by 5 bases, the J end by 7 bases, with 15 bases between. The CDR3 sequence is CASSPTGGHQPQHF. The DNA of the CDR3 is TGTGCCAGTAGTCCGACTGGGGGCCACCAGCCCCAGCATTTT.

Many counts were recorded for this clonotype. The CDR3 loop reads CASSSPPGTSGRGTGELFF. In DNA form, the CDR3 reads TGTGCCAGCAGCTCCCCCCCCGGGACTAGCGGGAGAGGGACCGGGGAGCTGTTTTTT. V is TRBV11-2 and J is TRBJ2-2; TRBD2 matches at 14 bases. J was trimmed by 5 bases and V by 4 bases; bases with no gene match: 12. Germline CDR1 is SGHAT and CDR2 is FQNNGV. This CDR3 is 19 amino acids long.

This chain uses TRBV6-4 with TRBJ1-4; TRBD1 matches at 9 bases. The V segment lost 7 bases and the J segment 8 bases; nucleotides outside the gene matches: 20. This CDR3 has 18 residues. Germline CDR1 reads MRHNA; CDR2 reads SNTAGT. This CDR3 is CASTMGQGAGGGSEKLFF. CDR3 nucleotides: TGTGCCAGCACCATGGGACAGGGAGCGGGAGGTGGCTCCGAAAAACTGTTTTTT.

This clonotype was picked up many times. V gene TRBV7-9 combines with J gene TRBJ2-1; 13 bases match TRBD2. The CDR3 extends over 16 amino acids. The J segment lost 4 bases and the V segment lost 4 bases, leaving 4 bases of the junction unmatched. Germline V gene lookup returns CDR1 SEHNR and CDR2 FQNEAQ (reference sequence). The CDR3 sequence is CASSSGTSGKYNEQFF. CDR3 DNA sequence: TGTGCCAGCAGCTCCGGGACTAGCGGGAAATACAATGAGCAGTTCTTC. Drawing the rest from reference TRBV7-9 and TRBJ2-1, the complete variable domain is DTGVSQNPRHKITKRGQNVTFRCDPISEHNRLYWYRQTLGQGPEFLTYFQNEAQLEKSRLLSDRFSAERPKGSFSTLEIQRTEQGDSAMYLCASSSGTSGKYNEQFFGPGTRLTVL.

Ten or more counts support this clonotype. The chain joins TRBV27 to TRBJ2-5; a weak D match, TRBD1 (6 bases). V was clipped by 6 bases and J by 2 bases, with 13 bases between them. CDR3 length: 14 residues. Germline lookup yields CDR1 MNHEY and CDR2 SMNVEV (reference sequence). CDR3: CASSRTALQETQYF. In DNA form, the CDR3 reads TGTGCCAGCAGCCGGACAGCCTTACAAGAGACCCAGTACTTC.

This clonotype was observed at least ten times. V is TRBV5-1 and J is TRBJ1-1, with D hard to call. Per the germline V gene, CDR1 is SGHRS and CDR2 is YFSETQ. V was trimmed by 0 bases and J by 1 base, leaving 10 bases between them. The length of the CDR3 is 15 residues. As DNA, the CDR3 is TGCGCCAGCAGCTTGGGGACGACCGGGAACACTGAAGCTTTCTTT. Translating gives CASSLGTTGNTEAFF.

At least ten counts were recorded for this clonotype. The chain carries TRBV12-3 or TRBV12-4 and TRBJ2-1, with D possibly being TRBD1 or TRBD2 (5 bases each). V was clipped by 8 bases and J by 9 bases, with 20 bases between them. The length of the CDR3 is 14 residues. CDR3 nucleotides: TGTGCCAGCGAGGGGCTGACACGTCGGAGTGAGCAGTTCTTC. This codes for CASEGLTRRSEQFF.

This clonotype was recorded many times. The chain is built from TRBV12-3 or TRBV12-4 and TRBJ2-5; D not resolved. The CDR3 is 15 residues long. The ends were cut back, 4 bases at V and 1 base at J, with 13 bases in the middle. The CDR3 nucleotides are TGTGCCAGCAGTTCCGGTGGCGGATTCCAAGAGACCCAGTACTTC. Its translation is CASSSGGGFQETQYF.

This clonotype was detected ten times or more. The chain uses TRBV20-1 and TRBJ2-1, with TRBD2 matching over 14 bases. Looked up from germline, CDR1 is DFQATT and CDR2 is SNEGSKA (reference sequence). Trimming cost V 5 bases and J 7 bases; bases outside gene matches: 7. The CDR3 totals 15 residues. CDR3 sequence reads: CSARLAGGGLNEQFF. The CDR3 region has the DNA TGCAGTGCTCGACTAGCGGGGGGGGGTCTGAATGAGCAGTTCTTC.

There are many counts of this clonotype. The V and J genes are TRBV25-1 and TRBJ1-4; TRBD1 might be the D (6 bases). CDR3 length equals 13 residues. V was shortened by 6 bases and J by 4 bases, with 9 bases between the two germline ends. Germline V CDR1 and CDR2: MGHDK, SYGVNS. The CDR3 sequence: CASRRGINEKLFF. The CDR3, as DNA: TGTGCCAGCAGGAGGGGGATTAATGAAAAACTGTTTTTT. Full variable domain (outside the CDR3, taken from reference TRBV25-1 and TRBJ1-4): EADIYQTPRYLVIGTGKKITLECSQTMGHDKMYWYQQDPGMELHLIHYSYGVNSTEKGDLSSESTVSRIRTEHFPLTLESARPSHTSQYLCASRRGINEKLFFGSGTQLSVL.

Many counts were recorded for this clonotype. An end of the junction does not agree with germline; a read error may underlie this. The chain couples TRBV5-1 to TRBJ1-1; D possibly corresponds to TRBD1 (5 bases). Germline lookup yields CDR1 SGHRS and CDR2 YFSETQ. The CDR3 consists of 15 residues. CDR3 sequence (DNA): TGCGCCAGCAGCTTGGTCGGGGGTGTGAACCCTGAAGCTTTCTTT. Protein: CASSLVGGVNPEAFF.

This chain connects TRBV9 to TRBJ2-5, with TRBD2 identical over 9 bases. The CDR3 has 18 residues. J was trimmed by 3 bases and V by 0 bases; bases with no gene match: 12. Germline-derived CDR1 and CDR2 are SGDLS and YYNGEE. The CDR3 sequence is CASSVGLAGNPNEETQYF. CDR3 in DNA: TGTGCCAGCAGCGTAGGTCTAGCGGGAAACCCCAACGAAGAGACCCAGTACTTC.

This clonotype was counted ten times or more. This chain links TRBV20-1 with TRBJ1-6; no firm D call. The length of the CDR3 is 17 residues. The V and J ends lost 4 bases and 1 base respectively, with 17 bases between them. CDR1 is DFQATT, CDR2 SNEGSKA, per germline (reference sequence). CDR3 amino acids: CSATFGPYGSYNSPLHF. DNA for the CDR3: TGCAGTGCTACGTTTGGACCTTATGGGTCCTATAATTCACCCCTCCACTTT.

There are many counts of this clonotype. V is TRBV7-9 and J is TRBJ1-5; D unclear. V gave up 5 bases and J gave up 1 base, with 6 bases separating them. Per germline, CDR1 SEHNR and CDR2 FQNEAQ (reference sequence). The CDR3 loop spans 13 amino acids. The CDR3 loop is CASSLLSNQPQHF. CDR3 DNA sequence: TGTGCCAGCAGCCTCTTGAGCAATCAGCCCCAGCATTTT.

This clonotype was observed many times. The V and J genes are TRBV6-5 and TRBJ2-1; 10 nucleotides agree with TRBD2. The CDR3 extends over 16 amino acids. Germline CDR1 and CDR2: MNHEY and SVGAGI. The trim removed 2 bases at V and 3 bases at J, leaving 4 bases unmatched. The DNA for the CDR3 is TGTGCCAGCAGTTACACCCGGACTAGCGGCTACAATGAGCAGTTCTTC. Translating gives CASSYTRTSGYNEQFF.

This clonotype has ten or more counts. The V call is TRBV28, the J call TRBJ1-5, with D perhaps TRBD1 (5 bases). Trimming left V 5 bases short and J 0 bases short, with 11 bases between. Germline CDR1 is MDHEN and CDR2 is SYDVKM. The CDR3 totals 15 residues. CDR3 DNA sequence: TGTGCCAGCAGTGGAGGGGTTCATAGCAATCAGCCCCAGCATTTT. Protein product: CASSGGVHSNQPQHF.

This clonotype was counted many times. V usage is TRBV12-3 or TRBV12-4 and J usage is TRBJ1-1; no reliable D call. The V end was cut by 5 bases, the J end by 1 base, with 11 bases between. CDR3 length: 14 residues. CDR3 nucleotide sequence: TGTGCCAGCAGTCTCAACCCGGGGAACACTGAAGCTTTCTTT. Residues: CASSLNPGNTEAFF.

This clonotype was detected many times. The gene calls are TRBV12-3 or TRBV12-4 and TRBJ1-4, with D uncertain. V dropped 3 bases and J dropped 7 bases, with 6 bases sitting between them. The CDR3 sequence is 12 residues long. DNA for the CDR3: TGTGCCAGCAGTTTTGTGAGTGAAAAACTGTTTTTT. This translates into CASSFVSEKLFF.

This clonotype showed up many times. J is TRBJ2-2 and V is TRBV20-1; D may be TRBD2 (7 bases). The CDR3 is 15 residues long. Trimming took off 6 bases at V and 5 bases at J, with 19 bases between the two ends. The germline gives CDR1 DFQATT, CDR2 SNEGSKA (reference sequence). The CDR3 nucleotides read TGCAGTGCGACTAGGGGGAGAGCGGGGACCGGGGAGCTGTTTTTT. Translated, it gives CSATRGRAGTGELFF.

In regard to this clonotype: Since a much larger clone is just one base distant, this may be a read error. This sequence joins TRBV6-6 and TRBJ2-7; 11 positions match TRBD2. CDR3 length equals 15 residues. Per germline, CDR1 MNHNY and CDR2 SVGAGI (reference sequence). V was pared by 2 bases and J by 3 bases, with 3 bases of the junction left unmatched. The CDR3 spells CASSYGTSGNYEQYF. The CDR3 coding sequence is TGTGCCAGCAGTTACGGGACTAGCGGCAACTACGAGCAGTACTTC.

In its sample, this clonotype was seen many times. The chain couples TRBV20-1 to TRBJ2-1; possibly TRBD1 for D (5 bases). There are 16 residues in the CDR3. V lost 0 bases and J 2 bases, leaving 14 bases between the germline ends. The germline V gene has CDR1 DFQATT and CDR2 SNEGSKA (reference sequence). The CDR3 sequence: CSARDLRDSTYNEQFF. CDR3 nucleotide sequence: TGCAGTGCTAGAGATCTCCGCGACAGTACCTACAATGAGCAGTTCTTC.

This clonotype came up many times. This sequence joins TRBV29-1 and TRBJ2-2, with D maybe TRBD1 (5 bases). This CDR3 spans 14 amino acids. The V gene lost 3 bases and the J gene lost 4 bases, with 12 bases spanning the gap. From germline, CDR1 is SQVTM and CDR2 ANQGSEA. The CDR3, as DNA: TGCAGCGTTGAGAAGGGGCTTGCCACCGGGGAGCTGTTTTTT. This codes for CSVEKGLATGELFF.

This clonotype was detected ten times or more. J is TRBJ2-1 and V is TRBV20-1; 10 nucleotides align to TRBD2. The trim removed 0 bases at V and 5 bases at J, leaving 7 bases unmatched. Germline values: CDR1 DFQATT, CDR2 SNEGSKA (reference sequence). The CDR3 sequence is 16 residues long. The DNA of the CDR3 is TGCAGTGCTAGAGATTTTCTAGCGGGGGTGGACAATGAGCAGTTCTTC. Protein sequence: CSARDFLAGVDNEQFF.

This clonotype was seen ten or more times. The chain combines TRBV9 with TRBJ2-2; possibly TRBD1 for D (6 bases). CDR1 and CDR2 from the germline V gene are SGDLS and YYNGEE. The CDR3 spans 14 residues. V shed 7 bases and J shed 2 bases, with 12 bases lying between them. CDR3 coding DNA: TGTGCCAGCCGAGGACAGACTAACACCGGGGAGCTGTTTTTT. Residues: CASRGQTNTGELFF.

This clonotype was counted a few times. An end of the junction does not agree with germline; a read error may underlie this. The chain combines TRBV7-7 with TRBJ2-5, with a tentative D call TRBD2 (6 bases). Looked up from germline, CDR1 is SSHAT and CDR2 is FNYEAQ (reference sequence). The CDR3 has 13 residues. Here the CDR3 reads CASSIGLQETQYF. DNA of the CDR3: TGTGCTAGCAGCATCGGACTACAAGAGACCCAGTACTTC.

This clonotype has a handful of counts. A much larger clone differs from this one at a single base, so this may be a read error. V gene TRBV27 combines with J gene TRBJ1-6, with D possibly being TRBD1 (5 bases). The CDR3 spans 17 residues. Germline CDR1 reads MNHEY; CDR2 reads SMNVEV (reference sequence). CDR3: CASSLSRGSSYNSPPHF. CDR3 DNA sequence: TGTGCCAGCAGTTTATCGCGGGGGAGCTCCTATAATTCACCCCCCCACTTT.